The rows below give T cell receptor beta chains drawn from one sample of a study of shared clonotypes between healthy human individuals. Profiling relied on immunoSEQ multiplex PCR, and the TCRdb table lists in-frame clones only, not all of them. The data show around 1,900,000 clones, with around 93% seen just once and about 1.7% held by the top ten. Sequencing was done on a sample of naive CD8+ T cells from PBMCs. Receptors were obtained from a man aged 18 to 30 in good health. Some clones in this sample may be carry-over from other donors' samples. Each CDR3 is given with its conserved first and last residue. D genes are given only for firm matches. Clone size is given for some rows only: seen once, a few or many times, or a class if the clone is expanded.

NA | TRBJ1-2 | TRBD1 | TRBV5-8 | TGTGCCAGCAGCTTGGTGGCCGGGACAGGGGGCGTTGGCTACACCTTC | CASSLVAGTGGVGYTF
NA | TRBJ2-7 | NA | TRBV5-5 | TGTGCCAGCAGCTTGTCCTTGGCCTACGAGCAGTACTTC | CASSLSLAYEQYF
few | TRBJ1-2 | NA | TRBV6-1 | TGTGCCAGCAGTCCTCCCGACCTTGGCTACACCTTC | CASSPPDLGYTF
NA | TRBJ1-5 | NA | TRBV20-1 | TGCAGTGTGTCTGGTCAGCCCCAGCATTTT | CSVSGQPQHF
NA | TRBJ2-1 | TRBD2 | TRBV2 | TGTGCCAGCAGTGAGAGGGGGACTAGGCCCTACAATGAGCAGTTCTTC | CASSERGTRPYNEQFF
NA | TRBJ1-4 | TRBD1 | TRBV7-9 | TGTGCCAGCAGCTCCCCCGACAGGGGAGGAAGTGTTGAAAAACTGTTTTTT | CASSSPDRGGSVEKLFF
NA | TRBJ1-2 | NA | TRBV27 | TGTGCCAGCAGTTTAGCCGCATCTGGGGGTTCTAACTATGGCTACACCTTC | CASSLAASGGSNYGYTF
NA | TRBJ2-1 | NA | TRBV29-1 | TGCAGCGTTGTAAATTCGGGATACCCCCTCACGGATGAGCAGTTCTTC | CSVVNSGYPLTDEQFF
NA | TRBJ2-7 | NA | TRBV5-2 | TGCGCCAGCAGCCAAGGTCCGGGAGGGCCCCACGAGCAGTACTTC | CASSQGPGGPHEQYF
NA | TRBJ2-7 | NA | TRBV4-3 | TGCGCCAGCAGCCAAGACAGGGGGGCCTACGAGCAGTACTTC | CASSQDRGAYEQYF
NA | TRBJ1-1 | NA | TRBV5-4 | TGTGCCAGCAGTTCGGGTCAGGCGGAGTTCCCGAAACCCCCTGAAGCTTTCTTT | CASSSGQAEFPKPPEAFF
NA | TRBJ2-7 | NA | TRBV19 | TGTGCCAGTAGTCTAGGGACTTCCTACGAGCAGTACTTC | CASSLGTSYEQYF
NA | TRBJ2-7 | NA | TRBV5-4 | TGTGCCAGCAGCTATTACCGCTCGGAGCAGTACTTC | CASSYYRSEQYF
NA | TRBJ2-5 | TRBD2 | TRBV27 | TGTGCCAGCAGTATTGGACTAGCGGGGAAGGAGACCCAGTACTTC | CASSIGLAGKETQYF
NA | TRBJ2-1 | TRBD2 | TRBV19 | TGTGCCAGTCTAGCGGGGGGTGGCAATGAGCAGTTCTTC | CASLAGGGNEQFF
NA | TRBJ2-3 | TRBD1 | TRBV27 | TGTGCCAGCAGGACAGGGGGTAGCACAGATACGCAGTATTTT | CASRTGGSTDTQYF
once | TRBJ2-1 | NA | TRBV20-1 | TGCAGTGCCGAGGACGGAAATGAGCAGTTCTTC | CSAEDGNEQFF
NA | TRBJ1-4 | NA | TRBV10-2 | TGCGCCAGCAGCCCGCCAGGGACTGGGATGGTCGGAGAAAAACTGTTTTTT | CASSPPGTGMVGEKLFF
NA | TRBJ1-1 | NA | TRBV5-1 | TGCGCCAGCAGCTTTGGGGTGGTTAGGAACACTGAAGCTTTCTTT | CASSFGVVRNTEAFF
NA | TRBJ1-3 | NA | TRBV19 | TGTGCCAGTAGTATGGGAGGGGCACCCGTCTCTGGAAACACCATATATTTT | CASSMGGAPVSGNTIYF
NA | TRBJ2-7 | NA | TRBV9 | TGTGCCAGCAGCCACGGTGGAGCCCAGACCTTCTACGAGCAGTACTTC | CASSHGGAQTFYEQYF
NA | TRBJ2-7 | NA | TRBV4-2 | TGTGCCAGCAGCCAAGAAAGCGGGTACTACTCCTACGAGCAGTACTTC | CASSQESGYYSYEQYF
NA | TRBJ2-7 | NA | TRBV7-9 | TGTGCCAGCAGCTCCCTGGGGTCTAGCGACTCCTACGAGCAGTACTTC | CASSSLGSSDSYEQYF
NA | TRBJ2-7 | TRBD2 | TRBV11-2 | TGTGCCAGCAGCTTAGTCCTAGCGGGAGACGCCGAGCAGTACTTC | CASSLVLAGDAEQYF
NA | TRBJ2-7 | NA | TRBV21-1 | TGTGCCAGCCCCAAGCGGGAGCACTGCGAGCAGTACTTC | CASPKREHCEQYF
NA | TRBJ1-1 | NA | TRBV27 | TGTGCCAGCAGTTTATTGGGAGACACTGAAGCTTTCTTT | CASSLLGDTEAFF
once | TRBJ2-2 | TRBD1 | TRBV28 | TGTGCCAGCAGTCCGGGACAGGGGTTAGGAGGGGAGCTGTTTTTT | CASSPGQGLGGELFF
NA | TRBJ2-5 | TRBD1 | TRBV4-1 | TGCGCCAGCAGCCATGCCATACGATCACAGGGGGAAGAGACCCAGTACTTC | CASSHAIRSQGEETQYF
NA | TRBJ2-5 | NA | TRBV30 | TGTGCCTGGAGTGACAGGGAAGAGACCCAGTACTTC | CAWSDREETQYF
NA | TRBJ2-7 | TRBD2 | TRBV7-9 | TGTGCCAGCAGCTTATCCGGCACTAGCGGAGAATACGAGCAGTACTTC | CASSLSGTSGEYEQYF
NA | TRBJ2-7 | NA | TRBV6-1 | TGTGCCAGCAGTGAACCCCAGGCCTCCTACGAGCAGTACTTC | CASSEPQASYEQYF
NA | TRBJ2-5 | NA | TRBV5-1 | TGCGCCAGCAGCTTGGCCATAGGGGAGACCCAGTACTTC | CASSLAIGETQYF
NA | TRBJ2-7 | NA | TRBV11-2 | TGTGCCAGCAGCTTAGGGAGAGACTACGAGCAGTACTTC | CASSLGRDYEQYF
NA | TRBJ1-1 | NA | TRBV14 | TGTGCCAGCAGCCCGCGACAGATAATGAACACTGAAGCTTTCTTT | CASSPRQIMNTEAFF
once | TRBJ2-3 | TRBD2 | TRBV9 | TGTGCCAGCGGGGAAAATTCGGGAGGATCGAATACGCAGTATTTT | CASGENSGGSNTQYF
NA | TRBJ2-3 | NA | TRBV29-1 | TGCAGCGTTGGACAGCAGAGAGTCGCAGATACGCAGTATTTT | CSVGQQRVADTQYF
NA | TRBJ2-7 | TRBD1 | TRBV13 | TGTGCCAGCAGCTTAGAAACCGGGACAGTTACCTACGAGCAGTACTTC | CASSLETGTVTYEQYF
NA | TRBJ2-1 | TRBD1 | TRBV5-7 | TGTGCCAGCAGCTCGATCACCTTGCTCAGGGGGTCGTCCAATGAGCAGTTCTTC | CASSSITLLRGSSNEQFF
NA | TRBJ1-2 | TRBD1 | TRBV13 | TGTGCCAGCAGCTCCCAGGGGGCCGAATCTAACTATGGCTACACCTTC | CASSSQGAESNYGYTF
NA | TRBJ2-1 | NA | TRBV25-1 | TGTGCCAGCAGTTCGAGGGTTCCGGATGAGCAGTTCTTC | CASSSRVPDEQFF
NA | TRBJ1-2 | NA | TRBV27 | TGTGCCAGCAGTTTAATCGGGTCATTTCGACACAATAACTATGGCTACACCTTC | CASSLIGSFRHNNYGYTF
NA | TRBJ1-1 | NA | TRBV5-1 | TGCGCCAGCAGCAGATACAGGGCGGGCACTGAAGCTTTCTTT | CASSRYRAGTEAFF
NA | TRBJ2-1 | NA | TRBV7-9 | TGTGCCAGCAGCCCGGCCCCCCTGAATGAGCAGTTCTTC | CASSPAPLNEQFF
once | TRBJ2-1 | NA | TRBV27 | TGTGCCAGCAGTAAAACCCGGCTAGGAGCGGGTACCCTTCGGGATGAGCAGTTCTTC | CASSKTRLGAGTLRDEQFF
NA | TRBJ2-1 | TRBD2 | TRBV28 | TGTGCCAGCAGTTTATTATCAGGGACCGAGCGGGAGGGCCGCGATGAGCAGTTCTTC | CASSLLSGTEREGRDEQFF
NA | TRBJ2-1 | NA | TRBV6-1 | TGTGCCAGCAGTCAAGCGGGTTCCCCTATTAACAATGAGCAGTTCTTC | CASSQAGSPINNEQFF
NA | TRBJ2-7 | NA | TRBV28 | TGTGCCAGCAGTTCCCCAAGGGACCCGCAGTACTTC | CASSSPRDPQYF
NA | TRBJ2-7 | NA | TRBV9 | TGTGCCAGCAGCGTAGAAGGGAGCGTGGACTACGAGCAGTACTTC | CASSVEGSVDYEQYF
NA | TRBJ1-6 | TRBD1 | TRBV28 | TGTGCCAGCAGTCCGACAGGGTCCTATAATTCACCCCTCCACTTT | CASSPTGSYNSPLHF
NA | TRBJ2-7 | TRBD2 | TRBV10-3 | TGTGCCATCAGTGAGTCAGGCGGGAGCTCCTACGAGCAGTACTTC | CAISESGGSSYEQYF
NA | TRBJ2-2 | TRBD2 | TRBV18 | TGTGCCAGCTCACCACCGGTTGCAGCGGGAGGGCCCACCGGGGAGCTGTTTTTT | CASSPPVAAGGPTGELFF
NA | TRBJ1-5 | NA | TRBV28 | TGTGCCAGCGGAACCGACCTTCGGGAACCCATATTGAGCAATCAGCCCCAGCATTTT | CASGTDLREPILSNQPQHF